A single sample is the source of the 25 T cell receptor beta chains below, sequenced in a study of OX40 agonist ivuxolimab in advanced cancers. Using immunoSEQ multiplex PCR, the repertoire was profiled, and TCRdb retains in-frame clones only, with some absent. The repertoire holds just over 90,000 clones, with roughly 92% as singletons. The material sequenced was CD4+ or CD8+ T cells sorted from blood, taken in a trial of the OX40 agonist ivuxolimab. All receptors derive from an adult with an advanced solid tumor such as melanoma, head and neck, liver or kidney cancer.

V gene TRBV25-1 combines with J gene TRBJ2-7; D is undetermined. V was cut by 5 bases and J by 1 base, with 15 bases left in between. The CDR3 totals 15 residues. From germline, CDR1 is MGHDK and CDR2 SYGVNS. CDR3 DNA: TGTGCCAGCAGTCCCTTAGGCGGACGGTCCTACGAGCAGTACTTC. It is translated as CASSPLGGRSYEQYF.

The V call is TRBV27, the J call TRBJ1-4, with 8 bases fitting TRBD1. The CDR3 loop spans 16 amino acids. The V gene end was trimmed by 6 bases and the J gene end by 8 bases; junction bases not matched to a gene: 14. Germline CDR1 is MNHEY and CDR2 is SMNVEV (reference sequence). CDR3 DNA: TGTGCCAGCAGCTCCTCCGACAGGGGAAAGGGAGAAAAACTGTTTTTT. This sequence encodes CASSSSDRGKGEKLFF.

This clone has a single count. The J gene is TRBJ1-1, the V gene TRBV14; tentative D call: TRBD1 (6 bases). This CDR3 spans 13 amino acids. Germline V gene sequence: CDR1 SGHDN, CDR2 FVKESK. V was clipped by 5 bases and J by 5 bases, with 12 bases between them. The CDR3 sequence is CASSIGGRTEAFF. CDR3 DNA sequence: TGTGCCAGCAGCATTGGGGGGCGGACTGAAGCTTTCTTT.

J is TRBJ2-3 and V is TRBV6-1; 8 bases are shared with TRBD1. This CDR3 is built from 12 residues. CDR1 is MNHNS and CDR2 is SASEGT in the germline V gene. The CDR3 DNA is TGTGTTCTGACAGGGGCCTTAGATACGCAGTATTTT. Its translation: CVLTGALDTQYF.

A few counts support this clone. The CDR3 nucleotides read TGCAGCGTTGCCACGAACACTGAAGCTTTCTTT. This encodes CSVATNTEAFF. The chain links TRBV29-1 to TRBJ1-1; D not certain. Trimming stripped 4 bases from V and 1 base from J, with 4 bases between. Germline V gene sequence: CDR1 SQVTM, CDR2 ANQGSEA. The CDR3 runs to 11 residues.

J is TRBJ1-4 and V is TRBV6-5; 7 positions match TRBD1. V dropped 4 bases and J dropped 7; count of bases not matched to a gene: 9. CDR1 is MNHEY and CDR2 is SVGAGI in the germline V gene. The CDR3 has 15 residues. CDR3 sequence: CASSSLQGPPEKLFF. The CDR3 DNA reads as TGTGCCAGCAGTTCCCTACAGGGGCCCCCTGAAAAACTGTTTTTT.

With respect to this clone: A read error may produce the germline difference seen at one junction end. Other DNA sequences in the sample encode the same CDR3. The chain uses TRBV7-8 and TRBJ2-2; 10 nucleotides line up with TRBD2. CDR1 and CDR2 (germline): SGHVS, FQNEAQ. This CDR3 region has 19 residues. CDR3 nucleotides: TGCGCCAGCAGCCAAGGGGCTTCGGGGCGTCTAGCGGGAGTCGGGGAGCTGTTTTTT. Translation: CASSQGASGRLAGVGELFF.

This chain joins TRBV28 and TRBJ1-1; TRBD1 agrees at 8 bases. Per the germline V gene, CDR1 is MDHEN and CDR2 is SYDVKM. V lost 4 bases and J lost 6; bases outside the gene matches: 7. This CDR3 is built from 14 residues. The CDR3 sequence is CASSSTGGRSEAFF. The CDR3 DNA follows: TGTGCCAGCAGTTCAACAGGGGGGAGATCTGAAGCTTTCTTT.

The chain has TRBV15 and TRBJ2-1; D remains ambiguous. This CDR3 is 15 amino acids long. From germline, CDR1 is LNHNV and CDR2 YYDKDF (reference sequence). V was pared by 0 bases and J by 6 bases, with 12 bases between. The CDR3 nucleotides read TGTGCCACCAGCAGAGACCCTAGGAGTTTCAATGAGCAGTTCTTC. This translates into CATSRDPRSFNEQFF. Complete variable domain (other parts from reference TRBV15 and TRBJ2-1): DAMVIQNPRYQVTQFGKPVTLSCSQTLNHNVMYWYQQKSSQAPKLLFHYYDKDFNNEADTPDNFQSRRPNTSFCFLDIRSPGLGDTAMYLCATSRDPRSFNEQFFGPGTRLTVL.

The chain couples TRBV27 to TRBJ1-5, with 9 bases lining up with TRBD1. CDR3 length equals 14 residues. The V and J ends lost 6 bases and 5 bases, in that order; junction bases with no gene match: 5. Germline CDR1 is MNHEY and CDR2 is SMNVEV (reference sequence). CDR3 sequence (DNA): TGTGCCAGCAGGACCGACAGGGGGGATCAGCCCCAGCATTTT. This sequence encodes CASRTDRGDQPQHF.

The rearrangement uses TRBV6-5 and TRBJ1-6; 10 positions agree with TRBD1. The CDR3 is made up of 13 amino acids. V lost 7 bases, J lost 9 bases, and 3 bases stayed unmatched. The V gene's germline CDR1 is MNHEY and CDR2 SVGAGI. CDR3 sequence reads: CASTGDRGSPLHF. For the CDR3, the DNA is TGTGCCAGCACCGGGGACAGGGGTTCACCCCTCCACTTT.

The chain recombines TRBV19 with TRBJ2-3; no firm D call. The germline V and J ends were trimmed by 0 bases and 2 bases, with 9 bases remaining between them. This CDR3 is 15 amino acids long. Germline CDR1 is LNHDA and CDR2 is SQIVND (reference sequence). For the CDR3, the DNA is TGTGCCAGTAGTATAGACCCACCCCCCACAGATACGCAGTATTTT. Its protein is CASSIDPPPTDTQYF.

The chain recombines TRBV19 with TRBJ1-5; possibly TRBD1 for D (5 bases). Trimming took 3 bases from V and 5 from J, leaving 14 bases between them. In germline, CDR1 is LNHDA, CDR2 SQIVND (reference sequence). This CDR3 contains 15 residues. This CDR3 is CASSMGERAYQPQHF. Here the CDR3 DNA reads TGTGCCAGTAGTATGGGGGAGAGGGCCTATCAGCCCCAGCATTTT.

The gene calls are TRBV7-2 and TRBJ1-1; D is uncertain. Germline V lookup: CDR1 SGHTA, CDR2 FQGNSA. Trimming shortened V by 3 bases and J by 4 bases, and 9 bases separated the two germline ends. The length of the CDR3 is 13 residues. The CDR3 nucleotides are TGTGCCAGCAGCTTTTACCTCCGCACTGAAGCTTTCTTT. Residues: CASSFYLRTEAFF.

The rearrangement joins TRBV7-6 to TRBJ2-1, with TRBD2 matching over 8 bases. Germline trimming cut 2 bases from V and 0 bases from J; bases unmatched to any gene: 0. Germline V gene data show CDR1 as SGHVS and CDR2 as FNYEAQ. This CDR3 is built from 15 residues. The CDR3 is CASSLLAGSYNEQFF. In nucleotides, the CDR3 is TGTGCCAGCAGCTTACTAGCGGGCTCCTACAATGAGCAGTTCTTC.

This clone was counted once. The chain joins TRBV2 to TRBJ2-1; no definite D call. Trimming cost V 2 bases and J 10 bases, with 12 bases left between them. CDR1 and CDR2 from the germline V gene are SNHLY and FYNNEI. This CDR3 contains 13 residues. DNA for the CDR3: TGTGCCAGCAGTGAATTTTGGCGAAGGGAGCAGTTCTTC. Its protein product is CASSEFWRREQFF. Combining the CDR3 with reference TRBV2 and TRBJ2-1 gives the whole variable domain EPEVTQTPSHQVTQMGQEVILRCVPISNHLYFYWYRQILGQKVEFLVSFYNNEISEKSEIFDDQFSVERPDGSNFTLKIRSTKLEDSAMYFCASSEFWRREQFFGPGTRLTVL.

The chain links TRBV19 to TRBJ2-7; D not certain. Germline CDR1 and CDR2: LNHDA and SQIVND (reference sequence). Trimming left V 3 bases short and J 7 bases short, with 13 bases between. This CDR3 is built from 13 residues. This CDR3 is CASSISRELEQYF. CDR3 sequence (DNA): TGTGCCAGTAGTATTTCAAGGGAATTGGAGCAGTACTTC.

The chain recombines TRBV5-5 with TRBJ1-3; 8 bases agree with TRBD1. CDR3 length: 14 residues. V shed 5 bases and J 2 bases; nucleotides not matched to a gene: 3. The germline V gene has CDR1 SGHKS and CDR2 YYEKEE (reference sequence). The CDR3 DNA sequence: TGTGCCAGCAGTTCACAGGGGGCTGGAAACACCATATATTTT. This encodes CASSSQGAGNTIYF.

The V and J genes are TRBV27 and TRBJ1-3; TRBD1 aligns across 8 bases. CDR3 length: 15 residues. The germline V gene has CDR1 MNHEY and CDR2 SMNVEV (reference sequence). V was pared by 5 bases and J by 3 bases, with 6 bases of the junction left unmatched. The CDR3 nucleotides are TGTGCCAGCAGTCAAGGACAGGGTATTGGAAACACCATATATTTT. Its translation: CASSQGQGIGNTIYF.

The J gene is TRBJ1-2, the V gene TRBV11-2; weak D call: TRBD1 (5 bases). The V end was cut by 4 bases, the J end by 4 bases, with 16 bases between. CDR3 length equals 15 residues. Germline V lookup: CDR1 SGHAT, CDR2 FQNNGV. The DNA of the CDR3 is TGTGCCAGCAGCTCGTACGGGGGACCTACCTATGGCTACACCTTC. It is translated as CASSSYGGPTYGYTF.

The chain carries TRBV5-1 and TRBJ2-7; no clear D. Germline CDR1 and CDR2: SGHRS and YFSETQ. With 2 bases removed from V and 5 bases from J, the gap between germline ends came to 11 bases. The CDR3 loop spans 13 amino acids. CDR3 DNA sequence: TGCGCCAGCAGCTTCTCTTGGACGAACGAGCAGTACTTC. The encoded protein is CASSFSWTNEQYF.

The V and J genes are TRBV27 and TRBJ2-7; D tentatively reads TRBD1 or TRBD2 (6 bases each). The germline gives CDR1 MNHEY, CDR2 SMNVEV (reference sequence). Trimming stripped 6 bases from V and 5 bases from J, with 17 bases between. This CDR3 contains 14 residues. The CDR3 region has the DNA TGTGCCAGCAGCCCTTTCCACAGGGAGGACGAGCAGTACTTC. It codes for CASSPFHREDEQYF.

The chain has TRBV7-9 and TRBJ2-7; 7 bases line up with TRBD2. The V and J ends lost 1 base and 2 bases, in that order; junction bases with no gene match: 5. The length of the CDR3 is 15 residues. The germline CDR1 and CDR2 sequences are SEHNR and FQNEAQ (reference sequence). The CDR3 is CASSLELAATYEQYF. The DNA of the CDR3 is TGTGCCAGCAGCTTAGAGCTAGCGGCCACCTACGAGCAGTACTTC.

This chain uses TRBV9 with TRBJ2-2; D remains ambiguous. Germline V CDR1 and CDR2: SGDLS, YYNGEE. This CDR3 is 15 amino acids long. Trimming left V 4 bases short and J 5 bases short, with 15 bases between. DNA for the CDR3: TGTGCCAGCAGCCCCCCCGGCCCTGGGACCGGGGAGCTGTTTTTT. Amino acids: CASSPPGPGTGELFF. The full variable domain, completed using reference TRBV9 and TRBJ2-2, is DSGVTQTPKHLITATGQRVTLRCSPRSGDLSVYWYQQSLDQGLQFLIQYYNGEERAKGNILERFSAQQFPDLHSELNLSSLELGDSALYFCASSPPGPGTGELFFGEGSRLTVL.

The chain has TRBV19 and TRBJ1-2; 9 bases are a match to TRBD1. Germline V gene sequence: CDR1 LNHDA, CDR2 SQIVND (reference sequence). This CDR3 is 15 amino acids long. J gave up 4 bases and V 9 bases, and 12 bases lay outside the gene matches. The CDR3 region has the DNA TGTGCCAGCCGCCCGAGTGGGACAGGGCCCTATGGCTACACCTTC. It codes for CASRPSGTGPYGYTF.